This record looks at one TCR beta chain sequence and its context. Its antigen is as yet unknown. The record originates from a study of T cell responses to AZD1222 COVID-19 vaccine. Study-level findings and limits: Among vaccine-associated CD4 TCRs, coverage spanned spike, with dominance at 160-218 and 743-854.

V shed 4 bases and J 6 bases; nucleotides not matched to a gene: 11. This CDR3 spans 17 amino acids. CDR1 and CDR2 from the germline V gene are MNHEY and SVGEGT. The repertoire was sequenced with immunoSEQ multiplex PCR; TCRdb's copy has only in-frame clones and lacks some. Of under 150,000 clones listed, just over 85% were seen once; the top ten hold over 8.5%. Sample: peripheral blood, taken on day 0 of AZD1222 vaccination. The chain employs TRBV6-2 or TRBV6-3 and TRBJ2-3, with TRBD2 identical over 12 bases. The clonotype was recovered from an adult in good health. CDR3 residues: CASSSYSVTSGRDTQYF. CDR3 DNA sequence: TGTGCCAGCAGTTCCTACTCGGTCACTAGCGGGAGGGATACGCAGTATTTT.